The 8 T cell receptor beta chains in this list originate from one sample, sequenced in a study of T cells after yellow fever vaccination. A single record per CDR3 protein comes from TCRdb applying MiXCR to the 5' RACE reads. The sample comprises approximately 250,000 distinct CDR3 sequences, around 3.5% of which are singletons, and over 15% rests with the top ten. Sequences were derived from PBMCs, sampled 15 days after the yellow fever booster vaccination. These TCRs come from a man aged 18 to 30 who received the YFV17D yellow fever vaccine.

This clonotype was counted ten times or more. J is TRBJ1-6 and V is TRBV3-1; D gene unclear. This CDR3 is 16 amino acids long. Germline-derived CDR1 and CDR2 are LGHDT and YNNKEL (reference sequence). V lost 0 bases and J lost 0, with 6 bases in between. The CDR3 here is CASSQEQSSYNSPLHF. CDR3 nucleotide sequence: TGTGCCAGCAGCCAAGAACAGAGCTCCTATAATTCACCCCTCCACTTT.

The gene calls are TRBV5-1 and TRBJ1-1, with D possibly TRBD1 on 6 matching bases. Germline V gene lookup returns CDR1 SGHRS and CDR2 YFSETQ. V gave up 1 base and J gave up 0 bases, with 10 bases separating them. The CDR3 is 15 amino acids. The CDR3 bases are TGCGCCAGCAGCTTGCTAGGGGGGATGAACACTGAAGCTTTCTTT. Translated, it gives CASSLLGGMNTEAFF.

The table lists this clonotype with many counts. The V gene is TRBV5-1, the J gene TRBJ1-5; D not certain. There are 13 residues in the CDR3. V was shortened by 0 bases and J by 11 bases, with 12 bases between the two germline ends. CDR1 is SGHRS, CDR2 YFSETQ, per germline. CDR3 amino acids: CASSLAFARSQHF. The CDR3 DNA sequence: TGCGCCAGCAGCTTGGCCTTCGCCAGGTCCCAGCATTTT.

The table lists this clonotype with many counts. The J gene is TRBJ2-2, the V gene TRBV7-2, with D possibly called TRBD1 or TRBD2 (6 bases each). This CDR3 comprises 16 residues. Trimming pared 0 bases from V and 7 bases from J, leaving 15 bases between. Germline CDR1 is SGHTA and CDR2 is FQGNSA. In DNA, the CDR3 is TGTGCCAGCAGCTTAGCATTTCCGGGGGCTGGCGGGGAGCTGTTTTTT. The encoded protein is CASSLAFPGAGGELFF.

This clonotype was counted ten times or more. The rearrangement links TRBV20-1 to TRBJ1-5; unclear D gene. The V gene's germline CDR1 is DFQATT and CDR2 SNEGSKA (reference sequence). V was shortened by 0 bases and J by 0 bases, with 3 bases between the two germline ends. The length of the CDR3 is 13 residues. The CDR3, as DNA: TGCAGTGCTAGAGAGGATAGCAATCAGCCCCAGCATTTT. Translated: CSAREDSNQPQHF.

This clonotype was seen ten or more times. The J gene is TRBJ2-5, the V gene TRBV4-2, with TRBD1 as a possible D gene (6 bases). This CDR3 contains 14 residues. Germline CDR1 is LGHNA and CDR2 is YNFKEQ. V dropped 1 base and J dropped 3 bases, with 9 bases sitting between them. The DNA for the CDR3 is TGTGCCAGCAGCCAAGCACAGGGAAAAGAGACCCAGTACTTC. As protein: CASSQAQGKETQYF.

This clonotype occurred many times. The DNA for the CDR3 is TGTGCCAGCAGTGAAAACTGGCGCTACAATGAGCAGTTCTTC. Residues: CASSENWRYNEQFF. This sequence joins TRBV6-1 and TRBJ2-1; D not certain. Deletions cut 2 bases from V and 3 bases from J, with 8 bases between. This CDR3 comprises 14 residues. Germline CDR1 and CDR2: MNHNS and SASEGT.

This clonotype was seen many times. CDR3 in amino acids: CASSLVGGTVNTEAFF. CDR3 DNA: TGTGCCAGCAGTTTAGTAGGGGGGACAGTTAACACTGAAGCTTTCTTT. The chain recombines TRBV12-3 or TRBV12-4 with TRBJ1-1; 7 bases are shared with TRBD1. The CDR3 extends over 16 amino acids. Unmatched junction bases numbered 7, after V lost 1 base and J lost 2 bases.